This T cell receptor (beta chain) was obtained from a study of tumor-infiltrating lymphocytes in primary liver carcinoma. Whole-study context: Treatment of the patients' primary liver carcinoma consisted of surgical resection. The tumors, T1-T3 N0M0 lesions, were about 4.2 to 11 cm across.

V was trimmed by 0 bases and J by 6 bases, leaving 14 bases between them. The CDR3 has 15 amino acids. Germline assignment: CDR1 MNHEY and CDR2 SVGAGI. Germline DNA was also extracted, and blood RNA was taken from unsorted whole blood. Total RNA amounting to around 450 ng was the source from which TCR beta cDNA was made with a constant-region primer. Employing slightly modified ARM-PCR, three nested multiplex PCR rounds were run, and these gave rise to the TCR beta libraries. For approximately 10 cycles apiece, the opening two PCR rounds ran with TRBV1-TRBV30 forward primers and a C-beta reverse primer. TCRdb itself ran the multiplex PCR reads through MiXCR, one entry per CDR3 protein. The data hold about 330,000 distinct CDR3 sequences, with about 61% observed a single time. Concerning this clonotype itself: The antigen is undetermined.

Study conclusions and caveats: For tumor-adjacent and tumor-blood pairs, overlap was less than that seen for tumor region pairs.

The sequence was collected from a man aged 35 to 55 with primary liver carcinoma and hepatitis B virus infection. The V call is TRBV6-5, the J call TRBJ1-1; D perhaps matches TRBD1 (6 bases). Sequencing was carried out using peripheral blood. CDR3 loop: CASSYSIGGGAEAFF. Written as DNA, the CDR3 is TGTGCCAGCAGTTACTCGATTGGGGGCGGAGCTGAAGCTTTCTTT.